This T cell receptor beta chain emerged from a study of human T cells and chemical hapten exposure. About the study: For the roughly 25-week duration of the study, patients were given weekly doses of diphenylcyclopropenone on the scalp. A mostly female patient group had alopecia areata, totalis or universalis.

CDR1 is SGHDT and CDR2 is YYEEEE in the germline V gene. CDR3 size: 14 residues. V was pared by 0 bases and J by 3 bases, with 10 bases between. TCRdb reprocessed the RACE reads with MiXCR, giving one entry per CDR3 protein. The sample contains about 250,000 distinct CDR3 sequences, roughly 8% of which appear only once. In its sample, this clonotype was seen a few times. Time point specified: pre-sensitization, week 0. This sample's treatment: therapeutic diphenylcyclopropenone sensitization with weekly scalp DPC. This TCR was sampled from a man in his late teens or twenties with alopecia areata. Some clones in this sample may be carry-over from other donors' samples. The specimen was whole blood, collected in connection with sensitization to the hapten diphenylcyclopropenone (DPC). V and J are TRBV5-6 and TRBJ2-7, with TRBD1 as a possible D gene (6 bases). The chain's CDR3 is CASSLEQGYYEQYF. CDR3 nucleotide sequence: TGTGCCAGCAGCTTGGAACAGGGCTACTACGAGCAGTACTTC. The whole variable domain, remainder taken from reference TRBV5-6 and TRBJ2-7, is DAGVTQSPTHLIKTRGQQVTLRCSPKSGHDTVSWYQQALGQGPQFIFQYYEEEERQRGNFPDRFSGHQFPNYSSELNVNALLLGDSALYLCASSLEQGYYEQYFGPGTRLTVT.